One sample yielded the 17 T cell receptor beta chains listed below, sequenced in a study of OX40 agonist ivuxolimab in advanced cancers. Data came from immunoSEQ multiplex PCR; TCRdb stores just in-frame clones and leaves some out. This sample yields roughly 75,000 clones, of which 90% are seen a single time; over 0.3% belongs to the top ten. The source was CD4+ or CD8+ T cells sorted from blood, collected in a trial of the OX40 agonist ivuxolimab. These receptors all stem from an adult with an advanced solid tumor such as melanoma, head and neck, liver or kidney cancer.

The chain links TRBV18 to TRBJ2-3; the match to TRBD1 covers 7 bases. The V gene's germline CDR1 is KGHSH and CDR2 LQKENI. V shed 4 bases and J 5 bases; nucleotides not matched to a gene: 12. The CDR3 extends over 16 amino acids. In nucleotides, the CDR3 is TGTGCCAGCTCACTCGATAAAGGGGGCCTAAGAGATACGCAGTATTTT. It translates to CASSLDKGGLRDTQYF. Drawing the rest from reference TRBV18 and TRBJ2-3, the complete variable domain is NAGVMQNPRHLVRRRGQEARLRCSPMKGHSHVYWYRQLPEEGLKFMVYLQKENIIDESGMPKERFSAEFPKEGPSILRIQQVVRGDSAAYFCASSLDKGGLRDTQYFGPGTRLTVL.

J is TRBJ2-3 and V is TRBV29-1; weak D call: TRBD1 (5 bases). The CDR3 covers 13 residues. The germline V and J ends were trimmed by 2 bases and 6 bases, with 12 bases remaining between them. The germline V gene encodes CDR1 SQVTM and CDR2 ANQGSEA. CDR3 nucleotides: TGCAGCGTTGAAAAGGGGCGCCCGGATACGCAGTATTTT. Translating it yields CSVEKGRPDTQYF.

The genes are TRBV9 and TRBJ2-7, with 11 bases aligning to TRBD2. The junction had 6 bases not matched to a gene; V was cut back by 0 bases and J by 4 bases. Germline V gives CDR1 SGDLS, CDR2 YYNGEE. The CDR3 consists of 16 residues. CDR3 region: CASSVAATSGIYEQYF. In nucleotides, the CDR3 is TGTGCCAGCAGCGTAGCGGCGACTAGCGGGATTTACGAGCAGTACTTC. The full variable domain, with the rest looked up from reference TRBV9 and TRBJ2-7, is DSGVTQTPKHLITATGQRVTLRCSPRSGDLSVYWYQQSLDQGLQFLIQYYNGEERAKGNILERFSAQQFPDLHSELNLSSLELGDSALYFCASSVAATSGIYEQYFGPGTRLTVT.

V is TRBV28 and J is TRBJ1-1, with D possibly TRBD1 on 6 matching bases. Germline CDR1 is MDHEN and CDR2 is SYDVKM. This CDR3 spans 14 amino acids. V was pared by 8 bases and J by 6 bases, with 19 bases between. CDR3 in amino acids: CASYILTGRAEAFF. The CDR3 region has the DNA TGTGCCAGCTATATCTTAACAGGGCGGGCTGAAGCTTTCTTT.

CDR3: CASSQIGTSYTDTQYF. The CDR3 nucleotides read TGCGCCAGCAGCCAGATCGGGACATCTTACACAGATACGCAGTATTTT. The chain is built from TRBV4-3 and TRBJ2-3; a possible D gene is TRBD1 (6 bases). V dropped 3 bases and J dropped 2 bases, with 15 bases sitting between them. The CDR3 spans 16 residues. Germline assignment: CDR1 LGHNA and CDR2 YSLEER.

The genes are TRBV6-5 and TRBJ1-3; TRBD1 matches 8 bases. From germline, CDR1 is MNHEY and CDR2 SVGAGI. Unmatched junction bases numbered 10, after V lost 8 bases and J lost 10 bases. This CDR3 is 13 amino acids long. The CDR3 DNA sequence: TGTGCCAGCCGTGAGAGCAGGGGGCTTACCATATATTTT. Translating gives CASRESRGLTIYF.

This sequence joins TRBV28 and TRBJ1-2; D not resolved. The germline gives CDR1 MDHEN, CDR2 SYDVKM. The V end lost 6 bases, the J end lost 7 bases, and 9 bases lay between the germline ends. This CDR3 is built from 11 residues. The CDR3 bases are TGTGCCAGCAGAAAATTCGGTGGCTACACCTTC. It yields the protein CASRKFGGYTF.

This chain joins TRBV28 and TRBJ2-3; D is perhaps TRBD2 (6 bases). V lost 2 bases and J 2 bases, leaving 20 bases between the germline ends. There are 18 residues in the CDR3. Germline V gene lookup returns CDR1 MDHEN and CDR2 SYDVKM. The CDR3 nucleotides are TGTGCCAGCAGTTTAGCGGGGTCCCCCCTTTTTTCCACAGATACGCAGTATTTT. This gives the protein CASSLAGSPLFSTDTQYF. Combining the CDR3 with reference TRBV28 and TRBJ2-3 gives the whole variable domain DVKVTQSSRYLVKRTGEKVFLECVQDMDHENMFWYRQDPGLGLRLIYFSYDVKMKEKGDIPEGYSVSREKKERFSLILESASTNQTSMYLCASSLAGSPLFSTDTQYFGPGTRLTVL.

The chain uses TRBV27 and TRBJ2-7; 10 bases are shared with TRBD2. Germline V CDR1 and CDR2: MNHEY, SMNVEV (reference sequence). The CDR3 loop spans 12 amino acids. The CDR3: CAPGLAHYEQYF. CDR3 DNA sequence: TGTGCGCCGGGACTAGCGCACTACGAGCAGTACTTC.

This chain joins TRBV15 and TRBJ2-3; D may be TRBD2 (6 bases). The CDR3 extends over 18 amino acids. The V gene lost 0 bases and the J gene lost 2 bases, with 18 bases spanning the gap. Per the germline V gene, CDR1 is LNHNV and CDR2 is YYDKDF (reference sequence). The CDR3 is CATSRDPFGGGYTDTQYF. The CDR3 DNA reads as TGTGCCACCAGCAGAGATCCCTTCGGGGGAGGCTACACAGATACGCAGTATTTT.

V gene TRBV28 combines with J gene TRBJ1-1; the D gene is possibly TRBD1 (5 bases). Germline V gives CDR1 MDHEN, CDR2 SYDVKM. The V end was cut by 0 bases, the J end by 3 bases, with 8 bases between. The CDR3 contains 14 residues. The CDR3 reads CASSLWAGHTEAFF. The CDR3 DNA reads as TGTGCCAGCAGTTTATGGGCAGGGCACACTGAAGCTTTCTTT.

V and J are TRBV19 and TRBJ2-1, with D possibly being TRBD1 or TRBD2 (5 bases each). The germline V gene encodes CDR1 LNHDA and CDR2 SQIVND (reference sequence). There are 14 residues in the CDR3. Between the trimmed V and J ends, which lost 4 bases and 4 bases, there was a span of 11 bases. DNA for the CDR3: TGTGCCAGTAGTACTTGGGACGGGTACAATGAGCAGTTCTTC. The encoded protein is CASSTWDGYNEQFF.

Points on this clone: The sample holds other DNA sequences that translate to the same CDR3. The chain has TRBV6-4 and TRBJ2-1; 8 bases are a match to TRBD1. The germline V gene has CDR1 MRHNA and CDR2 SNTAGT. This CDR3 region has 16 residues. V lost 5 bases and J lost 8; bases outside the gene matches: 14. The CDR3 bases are TGTGCCAGCAGTAGCCGAGCGGCAGGGGGCGCCTATGAGCAGTTCTTC. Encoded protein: CASSSRAAGGAYEQFF.

The CDR3 nucleotides read TGCGCCAGCACCCCCAGGCGGACGAACACCGGGGAGCTGTTTTTT. Residues: CASTPRRTNTGELFF. This sequence joins TRBV5-1 and TRBJ2-2; D unclear. The ends were cut back, 6 bases at V and 0 bases at J, with 12 bases in the middle. Germline V gene sequence: CDR1 SGHRS, CDR2 YFSETQ. The length of the CDR3 is 15 residues.

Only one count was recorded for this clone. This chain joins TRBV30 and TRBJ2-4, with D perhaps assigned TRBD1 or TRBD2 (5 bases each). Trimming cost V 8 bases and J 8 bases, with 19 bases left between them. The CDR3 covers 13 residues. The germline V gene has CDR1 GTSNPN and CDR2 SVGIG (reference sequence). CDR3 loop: CALEGRVGDIQYF. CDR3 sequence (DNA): TGTGCCCTCGAGGGTCGTGTGGGGGACATTCAGTACTTC.

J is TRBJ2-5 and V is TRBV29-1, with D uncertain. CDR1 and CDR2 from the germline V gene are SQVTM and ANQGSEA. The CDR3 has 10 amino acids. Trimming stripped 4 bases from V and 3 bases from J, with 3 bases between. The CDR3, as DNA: TGCAGCGTTGTAGAAGAGACCCAGTACTTC. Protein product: CSVVEETQYF.

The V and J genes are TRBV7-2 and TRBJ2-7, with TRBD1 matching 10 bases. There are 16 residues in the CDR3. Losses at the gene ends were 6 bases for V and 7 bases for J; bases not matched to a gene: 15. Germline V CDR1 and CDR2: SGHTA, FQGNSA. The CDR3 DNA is TGTGCCAGCAGTCATGCCACCGGGACAGGGGATTTAGAGCAGTACTTC. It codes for CASSHATGTGDLEQYF.